This passage covers 24 T cell receptor beta chains from one sample sequenced in a study of T cell responses to AZD1222 COVID-19 vaccine. Sequencing was performed with immunoSEQ multiplex PCR; in TCRdb, only in-frame clones are kept and a portion is missing. Here the sample spans under 200,000 clones, 85% to 95% being singletons. The sequenced sample was peripheral blood, obtained 28 days after the second dose of the MenACWY control vaccine. The receptors were gathered from an adult who received the MenACWY meningococcal vaccine as a control.

The rearrangement joins TRBV25-1 to TRBJ2-7, with D possibly matching TRBD1 (5 bases). The length of the CDR3 is 14 residues. The V gene's germline CDR1 is MGHDK and CDR2 SYGVNS. With 3 bases removed from V and 3 bases from J, the gap between germline ends came to 12 bases. In DNA, the CDR3 is TGTGCCAGCAGTGACCCCGGACAAAGCTACGAGCAGTACTTC. It specifies CASSDPGQSYEQYF.

The chain joins TRBV11-3 to TRBJ2-3; D ambiguous. Germline V gene lookup returns CDR1 SGHNT and CDR2 YENEEA. This CDR3 is 16 amino acids long. The V gene lost 1 base and the J gene lost 0 bases, with 11 bases spanning the gap. CDR3 DNA: TGTGCCAGCAGCTTAGCGACGGCGCCTAGCACAGATACGCAGTATTTT. Amino acids: CASSLATAPSTDTQYF.

The chain employs TRBV7-2 and TRBJ2-3; 9 positions match TRBD2. Germline V gene lookup returns CDR1 SGHTA and CDR2 FQGNSA. The J segment lost 0 bases and the V segment lost 2 bases, leaving 6 bases of the junction unmatched. The CDR3 runs to 17 residues. DNA for the CDR3: TGTGCCAGCAGCTTAAGGGGCGGGAGGGATAGCACAGATACGCAGTATTTT. Translated, it gives CASSLRGGRDSTDTQYF.

The rearrangement uses TRBV9 and TRBJ2-5; D may match TRBD1 or TRBD2 (7 bases each). The CDR3 extends over 16 amino acids. Trimming removed 2 bases at V and 2 bases at J, with 16 bases between. Germline CDR1 and CDR2: SGDLS and YYNGEE. CDR3 protein: CASSVGGGTEQETQYF. The DNA of the CDR3 is TGTGCCAGCAGCGTCGGGGGAGGGACAGAACAAGAGACCCAGTACTTC.

The V and J genes are TRBV5-1 and TRBJ2-3; 7 bases line up with TRBD1. CDR3 length equals 18 residues. In germline, CDR1 is SGHRS, CDR2 YFSETQ. Germline trimming cut 5 bases from V and 2 bases from J; bases unmatched to any gene: 17. DNA for the CDR3: TGCGCCAGCAGGACGTTTGGCGTGGGGACAGAGATCACAGATACGCAGTATTTT. It codes for CASRTFGVGTEITDTQYF.

This clone has a single count. V gene TRBV18 combines with J gene TRBJ2-7; TRBD1 agrees at 10 bases. The CDR3 is 14 residues long. The V gene's germline CDR1 is KGHSH and CDR2 LQKENI. V shed 8 bases, J shed 5 bases, and the junction held 9 bases outside the gene matches. The CDR3 here is CASVRQGARDEQYF. The CDR3 coding sequence is TGTGCCAGCGTACGACAGGGGGCACGTGACGAGCAGTACTTC.

This chain connects TRBV19 to TRBJ2-7; the D is unclear. This CDR3 spans 13 amino acids. V was pared by 8 bases and J by 0 bases, with 11 bases between. Germline V CDR1 and CDR2: LNHDA, SQIVND (reference sequence). CDR3 amino acids: CASSSLSSYEQYF. In DNA, the CDR3 is TGTGCCAGTTCGTCCCTGAGCTCCTACGAGCAGTACTTC. The whole variable domain, filled in from reference TRBV19 and TRBJ2-7, reads DGGITQSPKYLFRKEGQNVTLSCEQNLNHDAMYWYRQDPGQGLRLIYYSQIVNDFQKGDIAEGYSVSREKKESFPLTVTSAQKNPTAFYLCASSSLSSYEQYFGPGTRLTVT.

The chain joins TRBV18 to TRBJ1-6, with D unclear. Germline CDR1 KGHSH, CDR2 LQKENI. The CDR3 totals 13 residues. With 4 bases removed from V and 7 bases from J, the gap between germline ends came to 8 bases. The CDR3 here is CASSLKQNSPLHF. The CDR3 nucleotides are TGTGCCAGCTCACTAAAACAGAATTCACCCCTCCACTTT. Using reference TRBV18 and TRBJ1-6 for the parts outside the CDR3, the full variable domain is NAGVMQNPRHLVRRRGQEARLRCSPMKGHSHVYWYRQLPEEGLKFMVYLQKENIIDESGMPKERFSAEFPKEGPSILRIQQVVRGDSAAYFCASSLKQNSPLHFGNGTRLTVT.

This clone was observed a single time. This chain links TRBV12-3 or TRBV12-4 with TRBJ2-5; a possible D gene is TRBD1 (5 bases). The V and J ends lost 2 bases and 4 bases respectively, with 8 bases between them. The CDR3 length is 13 residues. CDR3 DNA: TGTGCCAGCAGTTTAAAGGGGCGAGAGACCCAGTACTTC. Translated: CASSLKGRETQYF.

The chain couples TRBV18 to TRBJ2-6; D may correspond to TRBD1 or TRBD2 (5 bases each). The CDR3 has 15 residues. CDR1 and CDR2 from the germline V gene are KGHSH and LQKENI. Trimming pared 6 bases from V and 0 bases from J, leaving 9 bases between. The DNA of the CDR3 is TGTGCCAGCTCGCCAGGGAGCTCTGGGGCCAACGTCCTGACTTTC. Translation: CASSPGSSGANVLTF.

V is TRBV5-1 and J is TRBJ1-1; D is unresolved. V lost 0 bases and J lost 0, with 6 bases in between. Germline CDR1 is SGHRS and CDR2 is YFSETQ. The CDR3 totals 14 residues. CDR3 bases: TGCGCCAGCAGCTTGGCCAGTATGAACACTGAAGCTTTCTTT. Translated: CASSLASMNTEAFF.

The chain employs TRBV9 and TRBJ2-7; D is unresolved. Trimming removed 0 bases at V and 2 bases at J, with 12 bases between. The V gene's germline CDR1 is SGDLS and CDR2 YYNGEE. There are 15 residues in the CDR3. The CDR3 sequence: CASSVAPGGAYEQYF. The CDR3 DNA is TGTGCCAGCAGCGTAGCCCCGGGTGGCGCCTACGAGCAGTACTTC.

The chain employs TRBV6-4 and TRBJ2-3; D gene unclear. The CDR3 runs to 13 residues. The germline CDR1 and CDR2 sequences are MRHNA and SNTAGT. Between the trimmed V and J ends, which lost 1 base and 3 bases, there was a span of 5 bases. The CDR3 DNA is TGTGCCAGCAGTGACTTGGGAACAGATACGCAGTATTTT. Translating it yields CASSDLGTDTQYF.

The chain uses TRBV7-3 and TRBJ2-2; 11 nucleotides line up with TRBD2. This CDR3 region has 16 residues. The J segment lost 6 bases and the V segment lost 5 bases, leaving 8 bases of the junction unmatched. Germline loops: CDR1 SGHTA, CDR2 FQGTGA. CDR3 protein: CASSLVRTSGPGELFF. The CDR3 DNA reads as TGTGCCAGCAGCCTAGTAAGGACTAGCGGGCCCGGGGAGCTGTTTTTT.

The V call is TRBV29-1, the J call TRBJ2-7; 8 bases are shared with TRBD1. The CDR3 consists of 13 residues. Per germline, CDR1 SQVTM and CDR2 ANQGSEA. J lost 1 base, V lost 6 bases, and 5 bases had no gene match. Here the CDR3 reads CSVATGVSYEQYF. DNA of the CDR3: TGCAGCGTGGCGACAGGGGTGTCCTACGAGCAGTACTTC.

This sequence joins TRBV7-8 and TRBJ2-7, with TRBD2 matching 13 bases. The CDR3 has 16 residues. V shed 5 bases, J shed 5 bases, and the junction held 9 bases outside the gene matches. Germline V CDR1 and CDR2: SGHVS, FQNEAQ. CDR3 coding DNA: TGTGCCAGCAGCCCCCTAACTAGCGGGAGGGCCAACGAGCAGTACTTC. Encoded protein: CASSPLTSGRANEQYF.

This rearrangement joins TRBV19 to TRBJ1-1; a possible D gene is TRBD1 (6 bases). Trimming pared 8 bases from V and 3 bases from J, leaving 10 bases between. The length of the CDR3 is 12 residues. CDR1 and CDR2 from the germline V gene are LNHDA and SQIVND (reference sequence). As DNA, the CDR3 is TGTGCCAGTCTTAACAGGGACACTGAAGCTTTCTTT. Translating gives CASLNRDTEAFF.

This clone has a handful of counts. The chain joins TRBV19 to TRBJ2-5, with D unclear. Germline V gives CDR1 LNHDA, CDR2 SQIVND (reference sequence). V lost 6 bases to trimming and J lost 1 base, with 12 bases between them. The length of the CDR3 is 14 residues. DNA for the CDR3: TGTGCCAGTAGCAAGTCGGGCATCCAAGAGACCCAGTACTTC. This sequence encodes CASSKSGIQETQYF.

This chain connects TRBV30 to TRBJ2-7; D gene uncertain. CDR1 is GTSNPN, CDR2 SVGIG, per germline (reference sequence). The CDR3 loop spans 14 amino acids. Trimming took off 0 bases at V and 3 bases at J, with 12 bases between the two ends. CDR3 nucleotide sequence: TGTGCCTGGAGTGTATCCGCTACCCGCTACGAGCAGTACTTC. Its protein product is CAWSVSATRYEQYF.

The chain's CDR3 is CATYRKREGLYNEQFF. The CDR3 bases are TGTGCCACCTACCGGAAGCGGGAGGGCCTTTACAATGAGCAGTTCTTC. The chain links TRBV2 to TRBJ2-1, with TRBD2 matching 10 bases. The junction had 13 bases not matched to a gene; V was cut back by 10 bases and J by 4 bases. Per the germline V gene, CDR1 is SNHLY and CDR2 is FYNNEI. This CDR3 is built from 16 residues.

This chain links TRBV6-1 with TRBJ1-5; D gene uncertain. Germline values: CDR1 MNHNS, CDR2 SASEGT. The CDR3 sequence is 16 residues long. V lost 0 bases and J lost 1, with 10 bases in between. In nucleotides, the CDR3 is TGTGCCAGCAGTGAAGCGGGAGGGTGGAGCAATCAGCCCCAGCATTTT. Its translation: CASSEAGGWSNQPQHF.

The chain has TRBV9 and TRBJ1-1, with 10 bases that match TRBD1. The CDR3 has 14 amino acids. With 4 bases clipped from V and 6 bases from J, the junction kept 6 bases outside the gene matches. Germline V lookup: CDR1 SGDLS, CDR2 YYNGEE. In DNA form, the CDR3 reads TGTGCCAGCAGCCCCGGACAGGGGGACCCTGAAGCTTTCTTT. Translated, it gives CASSPGQGDPEAFF.

This rearrangement joins TRBV9 to TRBJ1-3; 10 nucleotides match TRBD1. In germline, CDR1 is SGDLS, CDR2 YYNGEE. The CDR3 contains 15 residues. The trim removed 4 bases at V and 3 bases at J, leaving 4 bases unmatched. The DNA of the CDR3 is TGTGCCAGCAGCCTAGGGACAGGGGTTGGAAACACCATATATTTT. This codes for CASSLGTGVGNTIYF.

The V call is TRBV18, the J call TRBJ1-1; TRBD1 agrees at 7 bases. With 2 bases clipped from V and 7 bases from J, the junction kept 10 bases outside the gene matches. This CDR3 has 15 amino acids. Germline CDR1 reads KGHSH; CDR2 reads LQKENI. CDR3 loop: CASSPSGTASIEAFF. CDR3 DNA sequence: TGTGCCAGCTCACCAAGCGGGACAGCGTCCATTGAAGCTTTCTTT. Drawing the rest from reference TRBV18 and TRBJ1-1, the complete variable domain is NAGVMQNPRHLVRRRGQEARLRCSPMKGHSHVYWYRQLPEEGLKFMVYLQKENIIDESGMPKERFSAEFPKEGPSILRIQQVVRGDSAAYFCASSPSGTASIEAFFGQGTRLTVV.